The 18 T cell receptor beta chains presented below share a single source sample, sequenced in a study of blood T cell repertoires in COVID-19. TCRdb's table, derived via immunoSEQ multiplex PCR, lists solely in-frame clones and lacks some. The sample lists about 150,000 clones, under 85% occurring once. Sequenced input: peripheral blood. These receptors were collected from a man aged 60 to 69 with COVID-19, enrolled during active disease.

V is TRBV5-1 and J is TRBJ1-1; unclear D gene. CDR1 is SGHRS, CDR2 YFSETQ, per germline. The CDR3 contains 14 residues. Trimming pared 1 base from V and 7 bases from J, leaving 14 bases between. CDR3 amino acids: CASSLLGGRNEAFF. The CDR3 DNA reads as TGCGCCAGCAGCTTGTTGGGAGGGAGGAATGAAGCTTTCTTT.

DNA for the CDR3: TGCGCCAGCAGCTTGGGGGGACAGGGCGCCTATGGCTACACCTTC. Amino acid sequence: CASSLGGQGAYGYTF. The J gene is TRBJ1-2, the V gene TRBV5-1, with TRBD1 matching over 9 bases. The CDR3 is 15 residues long. V lost 0 bases, J lost 4 bases, and 4 bases stayed unmatched. Germline V gene sequence: CDR1 SGHRS, CDR2 YFSETQ.

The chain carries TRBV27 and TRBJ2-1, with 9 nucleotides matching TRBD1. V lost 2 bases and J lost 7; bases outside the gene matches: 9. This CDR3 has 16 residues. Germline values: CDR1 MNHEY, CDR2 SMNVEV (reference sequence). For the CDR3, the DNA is TGTGCCAGCAGTTTACAGGGACAGGGCTTATGGAATGAGCAGTTCTTC. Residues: CASSLQGQGLWNEQFF.

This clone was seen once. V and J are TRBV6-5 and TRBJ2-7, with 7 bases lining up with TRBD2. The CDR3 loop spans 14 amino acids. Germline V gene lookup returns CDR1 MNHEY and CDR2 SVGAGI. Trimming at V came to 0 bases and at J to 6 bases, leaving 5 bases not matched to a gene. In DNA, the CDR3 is TGTGCCAGCAGTTACTCCGGGACTAATCTCGAGCAGTACTTC. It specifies CASSYSGTNLEQYF.

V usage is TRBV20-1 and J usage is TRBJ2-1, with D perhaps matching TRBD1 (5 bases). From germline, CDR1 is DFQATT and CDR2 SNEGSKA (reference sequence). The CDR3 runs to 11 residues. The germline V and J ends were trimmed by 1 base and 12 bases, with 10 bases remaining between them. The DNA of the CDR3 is TGCAGTGCTAGAGCCAGGGAAGGGCAGTTCTTC. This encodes CSARAREGQFF.

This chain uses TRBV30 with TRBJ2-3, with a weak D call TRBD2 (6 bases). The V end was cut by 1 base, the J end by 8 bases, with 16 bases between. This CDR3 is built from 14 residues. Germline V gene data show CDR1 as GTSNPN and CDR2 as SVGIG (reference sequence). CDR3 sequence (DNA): TGTGCCTGGAGTGATGGACCTCTGGGGGGTACGCAGTATTTT. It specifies CAWSDGPLGGTQYF. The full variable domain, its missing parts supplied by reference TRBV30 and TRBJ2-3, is SQTIHQWPATLVQPVGSPLSLECTVEGTSNPNLYWYRQAAGRGLQLLFYSVGIGQISSEVPQNLSASRPQDRQFILSSKKLLLSDSGFYLCAWSDGPLGGTQYFGPGTRLTVL.

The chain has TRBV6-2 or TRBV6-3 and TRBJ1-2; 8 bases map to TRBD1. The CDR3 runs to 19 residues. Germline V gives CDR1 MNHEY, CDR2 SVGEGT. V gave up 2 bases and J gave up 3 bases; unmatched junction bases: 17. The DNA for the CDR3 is TGTGCCAGCAGTTACATAGTGTTTTCCAGGGGGCGGCCTTACTATGGCTACACCTTC. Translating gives CASSYIVFSRGRPYYGYTF.

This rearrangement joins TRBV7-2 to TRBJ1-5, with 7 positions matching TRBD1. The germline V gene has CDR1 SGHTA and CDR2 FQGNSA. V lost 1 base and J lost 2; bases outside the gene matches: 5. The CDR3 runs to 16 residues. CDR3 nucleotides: TGTGCCAGCAGCTTAGAAGGGGGCGGGGGCAATCAGCCCCAGCATTTT. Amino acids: CASSLEGGGGNQPQHF.

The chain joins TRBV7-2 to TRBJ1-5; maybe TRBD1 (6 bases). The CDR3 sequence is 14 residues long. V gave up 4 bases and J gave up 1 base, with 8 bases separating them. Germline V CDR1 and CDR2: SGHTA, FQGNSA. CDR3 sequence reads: CASSSGGSNQPQHF. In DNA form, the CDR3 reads TGTGCCAGCAGCTCTGGGGGCAGCAATCAGCCCCAGCATTTT. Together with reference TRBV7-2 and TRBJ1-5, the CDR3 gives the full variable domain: GAGVSQSPSNKVTEKGKDVELRCDPISGHTALYWYRQSLGQGLEFLIYFQGNSAPDKSGLPSDRFSAERTGGSVSTLTIQRTQQEDSAVYLCASSSGGSNQPQHFGDGTRLSIL.

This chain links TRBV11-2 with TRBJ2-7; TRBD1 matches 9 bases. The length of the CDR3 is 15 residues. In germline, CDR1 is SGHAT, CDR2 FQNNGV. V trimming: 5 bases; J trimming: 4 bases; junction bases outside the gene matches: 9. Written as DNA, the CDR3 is TGTGCCAGCAGCACCCCACAGGGGGCGGTTTACGAGCAGTACTTC. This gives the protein CASSTPQGAVYEQYF.

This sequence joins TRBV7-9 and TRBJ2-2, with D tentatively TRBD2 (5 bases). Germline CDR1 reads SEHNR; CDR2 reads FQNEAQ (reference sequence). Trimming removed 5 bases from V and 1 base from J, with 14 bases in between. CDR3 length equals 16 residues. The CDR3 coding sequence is TGTGCCAGCAGCCCCCGGGGAGTGGGGAACACCGGGGAGCTGTTTTTT. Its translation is CASSPRGVGNTGELFF.

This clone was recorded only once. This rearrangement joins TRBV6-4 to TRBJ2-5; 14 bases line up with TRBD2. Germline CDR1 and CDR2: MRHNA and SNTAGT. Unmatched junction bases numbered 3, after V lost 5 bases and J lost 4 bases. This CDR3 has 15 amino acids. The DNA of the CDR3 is TGTGCCAGCAGTACTGGACTAGCGGGAGGAGAGACCCAGTACTTC. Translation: CASSTGLAGGETQYF.

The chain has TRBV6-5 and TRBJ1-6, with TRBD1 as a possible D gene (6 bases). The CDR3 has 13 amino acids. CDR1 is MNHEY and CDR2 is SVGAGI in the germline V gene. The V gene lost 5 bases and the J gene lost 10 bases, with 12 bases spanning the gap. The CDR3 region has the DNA TGTGCCAGCAGTCGACAGGAACGATCACCCCTCCACTTT. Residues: CASSRQERSPLHF.

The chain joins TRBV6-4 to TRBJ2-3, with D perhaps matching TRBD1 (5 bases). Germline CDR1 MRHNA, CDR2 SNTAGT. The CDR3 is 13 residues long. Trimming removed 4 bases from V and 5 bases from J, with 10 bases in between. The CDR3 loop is CASSGQGGDTQYF. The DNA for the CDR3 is TGTGCCAGCAGTGGGCAGGGTGGAGATACGCAGTATTTT.

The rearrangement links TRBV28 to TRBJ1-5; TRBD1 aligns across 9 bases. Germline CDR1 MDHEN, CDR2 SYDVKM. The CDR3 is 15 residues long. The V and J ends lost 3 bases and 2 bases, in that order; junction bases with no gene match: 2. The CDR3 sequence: CASSLDRGGNQPQHF. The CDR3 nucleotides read TGTGCCAGCAGTTTGGACAGGGGAGGCAATCAGCCCCAGCATTTT. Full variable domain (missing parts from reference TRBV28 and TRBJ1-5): DVKVTQSSRYLVKRTGEKVFLECVQDMDHENMFWYRQDPGLGLRLIYFSYDVKMKEKGDIPEGYSVSREKKERFSLILESASTNQTSMYLCASSLDRGGNQPQHFGDGTRLSIL.

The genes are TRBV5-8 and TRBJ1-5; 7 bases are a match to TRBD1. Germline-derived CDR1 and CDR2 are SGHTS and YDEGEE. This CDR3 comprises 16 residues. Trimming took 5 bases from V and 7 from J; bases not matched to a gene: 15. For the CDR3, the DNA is TGTGCCAGCAGTCTACAGGGGCTCGGGGTTCGGCAGCCCCAGCATTTT. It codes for CASSLQGLGVRQPQHF.

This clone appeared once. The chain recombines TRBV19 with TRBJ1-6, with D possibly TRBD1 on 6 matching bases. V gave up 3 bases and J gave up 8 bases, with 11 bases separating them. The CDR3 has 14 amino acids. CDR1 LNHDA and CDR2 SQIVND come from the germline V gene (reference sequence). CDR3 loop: CASSMQGTHSPLHF. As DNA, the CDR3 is TGTGCCAGTAGTATGCAGGGGACGCATTCACCCCTCCACTTT.

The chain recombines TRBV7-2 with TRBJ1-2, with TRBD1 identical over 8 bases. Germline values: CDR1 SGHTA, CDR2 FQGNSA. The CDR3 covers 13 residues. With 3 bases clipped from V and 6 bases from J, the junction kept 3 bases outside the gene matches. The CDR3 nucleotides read TGTGCCAGCAGCTTCGGACAGGGACATGGCTACACCTTC. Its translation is CASSFGQGHGYTF.